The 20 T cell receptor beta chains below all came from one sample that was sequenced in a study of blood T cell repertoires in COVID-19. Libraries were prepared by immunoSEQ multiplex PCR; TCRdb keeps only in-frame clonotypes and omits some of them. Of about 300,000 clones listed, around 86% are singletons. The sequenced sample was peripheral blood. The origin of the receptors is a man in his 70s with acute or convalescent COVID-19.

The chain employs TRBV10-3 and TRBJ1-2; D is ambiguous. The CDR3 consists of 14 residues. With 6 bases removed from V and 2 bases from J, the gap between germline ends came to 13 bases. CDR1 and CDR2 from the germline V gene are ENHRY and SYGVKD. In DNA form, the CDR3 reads TGTGCCATCAGGCCAGGTTCCCAGAACTATGGCTACACCTTC. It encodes CAIRPGSQNYGYTF.

CDR3 residues: CASSPLRRSGTDTQYF. The CDR3 bases are TGTGCCAGCTCACCATTACGCCGGTCCGGCACAGATACGCAGTATTTT. The gene calls are TRBV18 and TRBJ2-3; D remains unclear. With 2 bases removed from V and 1 base from J, the gap between germline ends came to 13 bases. Germline loops: CDR1 KGHSH, CDR2 LQKENI. The CDR3 is made up of 16 amino acids.

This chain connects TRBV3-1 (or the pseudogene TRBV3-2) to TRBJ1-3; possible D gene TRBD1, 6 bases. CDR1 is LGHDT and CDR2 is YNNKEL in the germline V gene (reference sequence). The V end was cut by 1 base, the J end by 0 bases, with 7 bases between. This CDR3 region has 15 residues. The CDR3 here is CASSQGRGSGNTIYF. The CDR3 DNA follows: TGTGCCAGCAGCCAAGGCAGGGGCTCTGGAAACACCATATATTTT.

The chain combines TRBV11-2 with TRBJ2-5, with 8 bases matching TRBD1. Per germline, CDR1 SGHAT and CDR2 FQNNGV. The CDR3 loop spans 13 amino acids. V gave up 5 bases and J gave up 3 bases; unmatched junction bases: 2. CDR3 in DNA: TGTGCCAGCAGCCAGACAGGGGAAGAGACCCAGTACTTC. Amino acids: CASSQTGEETQYF.

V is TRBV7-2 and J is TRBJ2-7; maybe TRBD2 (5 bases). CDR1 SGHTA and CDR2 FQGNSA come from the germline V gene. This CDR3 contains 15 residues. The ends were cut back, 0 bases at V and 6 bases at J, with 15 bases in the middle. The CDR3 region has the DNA TGTGCCAGCAGCTTAGCGTACGAGGGCTGGTCCGAGCAGTACTTC. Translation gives CASSLAYEGWSEQYF.

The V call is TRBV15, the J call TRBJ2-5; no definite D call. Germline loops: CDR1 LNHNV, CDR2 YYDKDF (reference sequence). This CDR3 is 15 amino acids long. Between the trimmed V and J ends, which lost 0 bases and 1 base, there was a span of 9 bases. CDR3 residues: CATSRDPQSQETQYF. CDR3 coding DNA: TGTGCCACCAGCAGAGATCCACAGTCCCAAGAGACCCAGTACTTC.

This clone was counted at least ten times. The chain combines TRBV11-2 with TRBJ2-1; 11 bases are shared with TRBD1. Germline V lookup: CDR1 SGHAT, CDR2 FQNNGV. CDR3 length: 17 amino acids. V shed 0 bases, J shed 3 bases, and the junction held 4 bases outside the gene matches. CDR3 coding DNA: TGTGCCAGCAGCTTAGAAAGGACAGGGGGCATCTACAATGAGCAGTTCTTC. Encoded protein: CASSLERTGGIYNEQFF.

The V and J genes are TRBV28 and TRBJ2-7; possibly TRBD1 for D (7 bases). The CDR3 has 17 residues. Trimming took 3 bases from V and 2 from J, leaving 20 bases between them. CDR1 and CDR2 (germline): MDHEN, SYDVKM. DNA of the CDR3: TGTGCCAGCAGTTTTTACGGGGGCCGGACAGGAACCTACGAGCAGTACTTC. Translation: CASSFYGGRTGTYEQYF.

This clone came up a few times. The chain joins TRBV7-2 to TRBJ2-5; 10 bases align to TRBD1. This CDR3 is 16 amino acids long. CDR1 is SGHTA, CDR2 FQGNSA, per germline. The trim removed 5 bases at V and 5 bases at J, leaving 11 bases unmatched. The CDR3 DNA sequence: TGTGCCAGCAGCCCCCGACAGGGGGCAACGGGGGAGACCCAGTACTTC. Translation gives CASSPRQGATGETQYF.

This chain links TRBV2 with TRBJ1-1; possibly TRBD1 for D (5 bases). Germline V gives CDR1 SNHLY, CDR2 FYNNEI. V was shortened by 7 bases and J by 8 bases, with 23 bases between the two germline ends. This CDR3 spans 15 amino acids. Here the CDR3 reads CASTSPPGPPDEAFF. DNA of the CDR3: TGTGCCAGCACGAGCCCCCCAGGGCCCCCTGACGAAGCTTTCTTT.

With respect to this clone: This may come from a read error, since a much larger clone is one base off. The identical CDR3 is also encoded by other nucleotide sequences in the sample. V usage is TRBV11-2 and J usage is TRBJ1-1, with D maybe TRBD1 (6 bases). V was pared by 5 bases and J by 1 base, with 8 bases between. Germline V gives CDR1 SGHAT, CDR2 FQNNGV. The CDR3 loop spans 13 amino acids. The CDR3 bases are TGTGCCAGCAGCCTGGGACAGAACACTGAAGCTTTCTTT. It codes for CASSLGQNTEAFF.

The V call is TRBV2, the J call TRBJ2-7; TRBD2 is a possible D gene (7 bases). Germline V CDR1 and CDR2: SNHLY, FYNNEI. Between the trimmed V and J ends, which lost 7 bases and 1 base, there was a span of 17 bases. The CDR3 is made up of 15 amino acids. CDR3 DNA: TGTGCCAGCAAAGGAGGGGGGGGAGGTTCCTACGAGCAGTACTTC. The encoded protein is CASKGGGGGSYEQYF.

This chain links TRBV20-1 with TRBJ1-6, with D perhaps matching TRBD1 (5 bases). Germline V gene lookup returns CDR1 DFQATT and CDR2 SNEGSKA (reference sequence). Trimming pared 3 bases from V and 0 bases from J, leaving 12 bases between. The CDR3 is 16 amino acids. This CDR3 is CSASAGRSSYNSPLHF. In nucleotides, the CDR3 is TGCAGTGCTAGTGCAGGGAGGAGCTCCTATAATTCACCCCTCCACTTT.

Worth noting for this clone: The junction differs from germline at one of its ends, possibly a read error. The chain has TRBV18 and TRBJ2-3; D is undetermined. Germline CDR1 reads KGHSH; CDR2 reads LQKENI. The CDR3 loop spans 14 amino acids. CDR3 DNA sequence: TGTGCCAGCTCGCCACCCACAGGCACAGATACGCAGTATTTT. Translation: CASSPPTGTDTQYF.

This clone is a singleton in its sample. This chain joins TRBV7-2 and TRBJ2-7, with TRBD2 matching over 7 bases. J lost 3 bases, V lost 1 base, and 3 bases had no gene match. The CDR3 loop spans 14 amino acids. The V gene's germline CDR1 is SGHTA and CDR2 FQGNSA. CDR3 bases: TGTGCCAGCAGCTTAGGTCTAGCGGTCTACGAGCAGTACTTC. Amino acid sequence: CASSLGLAVYEQYF.

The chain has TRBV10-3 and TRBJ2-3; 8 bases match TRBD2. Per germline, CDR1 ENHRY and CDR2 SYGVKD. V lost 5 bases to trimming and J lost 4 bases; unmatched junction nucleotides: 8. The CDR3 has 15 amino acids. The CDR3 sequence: CAISLSGGQSDTQYF. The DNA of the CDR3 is TGTGCCATCAGTCTCTCGGGGGGGCAATCAGATACGCAGTATTTT.

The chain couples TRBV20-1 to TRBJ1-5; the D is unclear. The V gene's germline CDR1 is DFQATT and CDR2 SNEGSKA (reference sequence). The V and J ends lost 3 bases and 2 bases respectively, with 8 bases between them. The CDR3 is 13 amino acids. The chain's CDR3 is CSASLTGNQPQHF. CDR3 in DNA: TGCAGTGCTAGTCTGACTGGCAATCAGCCCCAGCATTTT.

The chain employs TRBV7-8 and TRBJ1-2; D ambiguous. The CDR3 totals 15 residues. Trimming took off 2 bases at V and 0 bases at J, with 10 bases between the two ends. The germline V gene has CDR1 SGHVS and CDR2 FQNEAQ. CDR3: CASSLLRGANYGYTF. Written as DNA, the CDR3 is TGTGCCAGCAGCTTATTGCGGGGAGCTAACTATGGCTACACCTTC.

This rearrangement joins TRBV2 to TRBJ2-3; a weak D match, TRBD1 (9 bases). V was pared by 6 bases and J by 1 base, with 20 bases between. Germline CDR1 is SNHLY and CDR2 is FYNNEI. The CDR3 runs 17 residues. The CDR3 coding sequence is TGTGCCAGCAGGACAGGGGGTCGGGGGGGAGGCACAGATACGCAGTATTTT. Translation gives CASRTGGRGGGTDTQYF.

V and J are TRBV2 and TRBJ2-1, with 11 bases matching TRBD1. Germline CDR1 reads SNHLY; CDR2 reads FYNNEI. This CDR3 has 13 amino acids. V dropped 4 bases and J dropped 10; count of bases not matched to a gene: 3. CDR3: CASSGRDRGEQFF. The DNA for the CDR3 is TGTGCCAGCAGTGGCCGGGACAGGGGGGAGCAGTTCTTC.